This T cell receptor beta chain originates from a study of memory B cells and T cells in multiple sclerosis. General study results and limits: Normalization was needed because clone-set size differences affected shared clonotype counts.

Data came from immunoSEQ multiplex PCR; TCRdb stores just in-frame clones and leaves some out. The table includes approximately 600 clones, 81% detected once. Deletions cut 5 bases from V and 0 bases from J, with 14 bases between. CDR1 SNHLY and CDR2 FYNNEI come from the germline V gene. The CDR3 is made up of 16 amino acids. This clone was detected a few times. As yet, its antigen is unknown. The sequence was obtained from a human donor with multiple sclerosis. V gene TRBV2 combines with J gene TRBJ2-1; D tentatively reads TRBD1 or TRBD2 (5 bases each). Sequencing was carried out using brain tissue. As DNA, the CDR3 is TGTGCCAGCAGTAAAACCTCAGGGAGCTCCTACAATGAGCAGTTCTTC. This encodes CASSKTSGSSYNEQFF.